The 2 T cell receptor beta chains below were found in one sample sequenced in a study of T cells in women clearing cervical HPV infection. This table comes from immunoSEQ multiplex PCR, and its TCRdb copy is limited to in-frame clones, with some not included. In total, the table holds over 15,000 clones. Sequencing was carried out using blood buffy coat. These receptor sequences come from a woman between 18 and 75 years old with a cervical HPV16 infection that either progressed to CIN3+ or cleared (not recorded which).

About this clone itself: The DNA ends 3 residues before the CDR3 does, and the rest of the CDR3 is filled in from the germline J gene. The chain recombines TRBV5-1 with TRBJ2-2; TRBD1 aligns across 9 bases. V lost 3 bases, J lost 4 bases, and 4 bases stayed unmatched. The CDR3 is made up of 15 amino acids. From germline, CDR1 is SGHRS and CDR2 YFSETQ. This CDR3 reads CASSWDRASTGELFF. The sequenced part of the CDR3 DNA is TGCGCCAGCAGCTGGGACAGGGCAAGCACCGGGGAG.

With regard to this clone: The CDR3 end is not reached by the read, which stops 3 residues before it; the germline J gene fills it in. The chain links TRBV28 to TRBJ1-1, with D possibly TRBD1 on 6 matching bases. Germline-derived CDR1 and CDR2 are MDHEN and SYDVKM. The CDR3 is made up of 13 amino acids. V lost 8 bases and J 1 base, leaving 11 bases between the germline ends. The CDR3: CASLQGTNTEAFF. CDR3 bases read: TGTGCCAGCCTACAGGGTACGAACACTGAA.